The TCR beta chain under discussion was sequenced for a study of technical replicates of blood from a handful of donors. Using immunoSEQ multiplex PCR, the repertoire was profiled, and TCRdb retains in-frame clones only, with some absent. The table records 84,000 or so clones, 90% to 95% of them present only once. The sample comprised T cells isolated from PBMCs. This TCR derives from a human donor in good health.

CDR3 DNA: TGTGCCAGCAGCGGACAGGGGGCCAGCGAGCAGTACTTC. Encoded protein: CASSGQGASEQYF. The J gene is TRBJ2-7, the V gene TRBV7-6; 11 nucleotides line up with TRBD1. Germline trimming cut 5 bases from V and 6 bases from J; bases unmatched to any gene: 3. This CDR3 has 13 amino acids. Germline assignment: CDR1 SGHVS and CDR2 FNYEAQ.